Below are 5 T cell receptor beta chains sequenced from a single sample in a study of OX40 agonist ivuxolimab in advanced cancers. Repertoires were generated with immunoSEQ multiplex PCR, while TCRdb's copy carries only in-frame clones and drops some. The sample lists tens of thousands of clones; 90% to 95% were seen once. This material consisted of CD4+ or CD8+ T cells sorted from blood, taken in a trial of the OX40 agonist ivuxolimab. The receptors here all came from an adult with an advanced solid tumor such as melanoma, head and neck, liver or kidney cancer.

The rearrangement links TRBV28 to TRBJ1-1; a possible D gene is TRBD1 (5 bases). The germline V and J ends were trimmed by 6 bases and 6 bases, with 20 bases remaining between them. Germline V lookup: CDR1 MDHEN, CDR2 SYDVKM. The CDR3 runs 15 residues. CDR3 region: CASRPMTVRLPEAFF. The CDR3 nucleotides are TGTGCCAGCAGACCGATGACAGTTCGTTTGCCTGAAGCTTTCTTT.

V gene TRBV9 combines with J gene TRBJ2-1, with TRBD1 identical over 7 bases. Germline V lookup: CDR1 SGDLS, CDR2 YYNGEE. The V gene end was trimmed by 0 bases and the J gene end by 9 bases; junction bases not matched to a gene: 9. The CDR3 contains 15 residues. CDR3 sequence reads: CASSVAGGKGGEQFF. CDR3 nucleotide sequence: TGTGCCAGCAGCGTAGCAGGGGGAAAAGGCGGTGAGCAGTTCTTC.

The rearrangement joins TRBV7-6 to TRBJ1-4; a possible D gene is TRBD1 (5 bases). CDR1 SGHVS and CDR2 FNYEAQ come from the germline V gene. Deletions cut 5 bases from V and 8 bases from J, with 15 bases between. This CDR3 region has 14 residues. CDR3 coding DNA: TGTGCCAGCAGCCCCACCTCCCGGGGGGAAAAACTGTTTTTT. This sequence encodes CASSPTSRGEKLFF.

The rearrangement joins TRBV18 to TRBJ2-1; no firm D call. V was clipped by 3 bases and J by 5 bases, with 11 bases between them. The length of the CDR3 is 14 residues. Germline values: CDR1 KGHSH, CDR2 LQKENI. CDR3 sequence: CASSPVDVNNEQFF. The CDR3 region has the DNA TGTGCCAGCTCACCGGTAGACGTTAACAATGAGCAGTTCTTC.

CDR3 sequence: CASSVEASGSTDTQYF. CDR3 sequence (DNA): TGTGCCAGCAGCGTAGAGGCCAGCGGGAGTACAGATACGCAGTATTTT. The gene calls are TRBV9 and TRBJ2-3, with 8 nucleotides matching TRBD2. The ends lost 0 bases at V and 3 bases at J; junction bases unmatched: 6. Germline-derived CDR1 and CDR2 are SGDLS and YYNGEE. The CDR3 covers 16 residues.